The T cell receptor (beta chain) described here comes from a study of blood T cell repertoires in COVID-19. As for the study in general: Italy, Spain and the United States were the sources of the convalescent and acute COVID-19 samples. T cells, B-cell-depleted T cells, or PBMCs supplied cDNA or gDNA.

V was pared by 2 bases and J by 1 base, with 11 bases between. The CDR3 is 15 residues long. Germline values: CDR1 MDHEN, CDR2 SYDVKM. Original analysis: The assay estimated nucleated cells by amplifying reference gene primers. Method: immunoSEQ multiplex PCR; TCRdb's copy keeps in-frame clones and lacks some. V and J calls and clone size are those listed in that table; D and trimming were worked out from the DNA. This repertoire shows around 80,000 clones, around 86% found once; its top ten account for 8.5% to 10%. The sample taken for sequencing was peripheral blood. The origin of this receptor is a human donor in a cohort sampled during active COVID-19. The genes are TRBV28 and TRBJ2-5; no clear D. In DNA, the CDR3 is TGTGCCAGCAGTTTACGCGGTAGGAGCCAAGAGACCCAGTACTTC. It codes for CASSLRGRSQETQYF.